A selection of T cell receptor beta chains follows, all from one sample in a study of PD-1 blockade in classical Hodgkin lymphoma. Clones were sequenced by immunoSEQ multiplex PCR, and TCRdb holds only the in-frame ones, with some missing. The table shows 15,000 to 20,000 clones, with approximately 80% occurring only once. The specimen was peripheral blood mononuclear cells (PBMCs), collected before the fourth cycle of nivolumab. Receptors originate from a human donor with classical Hodgkin lymphoma. CDR3s include the opening cysteine and the closing phenylalanine or tryptophan. A D gene is named only where the DNA matches it firmly. The size field is filled for only some rows; it gives once, few, many or a size class.

CDR3aa,CDR3nt,j_gene,v_gene,len,abundance,d_gene
CASRTRTESNYGYTF,TGTGCCAGCAGGACCAGGACTGAATCTAACTATGGCTACACCTTC,TRBJ1-2,TRBV6-4,15,NA,NA
CASSDSYRGHYNEQFF,TGTGCCAGCAGTGACTCCTACAGGGGGCACTACAATGAGCAGTTCTTC,TRBJ2-1,TRBV6-4,16,NA,TRBD1
CASSFGLAGGSEQYF,TGTGCCAGCAGCTTTGGACTAGCGGGAGGTAGCGAGCAGTACTTC,TRBJ2-7,TRBV5-4,15,NA,TRBD2
CASSGTLGHPALEKLFF,TGCGCCAGCAGTGGAACCCTCGGACACCCTGCCCTTGAAAAACTGTTTTTT,TRBJ1-4,TRBV10-2,17,NA,NA
CASSPGSGPQETQYF,TGTGCCAGCAGCCCCGGATCCGGGCCACAAGAGACCCAGTACTTC,TRBJ2-5,TRBV6-4,15,NA,NA
CASSQDPRDRGYYGYTF,TGCGCCAGCAGCCAAGATCCCCGGGACAGGGGGTATTATGGCTACACCTTC,TRBJ1-2,TRBV4-3,17,NA,TRBD1
CASRGTALNYGYTF,TGTGCCAGCCGTGGGACAGCGCTTAACTATGGCTACACCTTC,TRBJ1-2,TRBV25-1,14,NA,TRBD1
CASSSDELQGARGETQYF,TGTGCCAGCAGCTCTGACGAACTCCAGGGGGCGAGGGGGGAGACCCAGTACTTC,TRBJ2-5,TRBV11-2,18,NA,TRBD1
CASISQRNEQFF,TGCGCCAGCATCTCACAGCGCAATGAGCAGTTCTTC,TRBJ2-1,TRBV5-1,12,NA,NA
CASSLADYYGYTF,TGTGCCAGCAGCTTAGCCGACTACTATGGCTACACCTTC,TRBJ1-2,TRBV7-9,13,NA,NA
CASSGTSGSIDEQFF,TGTGCCAGCAGCGGAACTAGCGGGAGTATCGATGAGCAGTTCTTC,TRBJ2-1,TRBV6-1,15,few,TRBD2
CASLDSFSGRSNADTQYF,TGTGCCAGCCTCGATTCGTTTAGCGGGAGGTCTAATGCAGATACGCAGTATTTT,TRBJ2-3,TRBV25-1,18,NA,TRBD2
CATSRGWDRGETQYF,TGTGCCACCAGCAGAGGCTGGGACAGGGGAGAGACCCAGTACTTC,TRBJ2-5,TRBV15,15,NA,TRBD1
CAWSVTRTSSNEQFF,TGTGCCTGGAGTGTAACCCGGACTAGCAGCAATGAGCAGTTCTTC,TRBJ2-1,TRBV30,15,NA,TRBD2
CASSALAGGPSGTGELFF,TGTGCCAGTAGTGCACTAGCGGGGGGGCCATCGGGCACCGGGGAGCTGTTTTTT,TRBJ2-2,TRBV19,18,NA,TRBD2
CASSLSGGRGTDTQYF,TGTGCCAGCAGCTTGAGCGGGGGCAGGGGAACAGATACGCAGTATTTT,TRBJ2-3,TRBV5-4,16,once,TRBD2
CASSQGTGGAGANVLTF,TGCGCCAGCAGCCAAGGTACAGGGGGCGCGGGGGCCAACGTCCTGACTTTC,TRBJ2-6,TRBV4-1,17,NA,TRBD1
CASSSPFGGAKFTGELFF,TGCGCCAGCAGCTCCCCGTTTGGAGGGGCAAAATTCACCGGGGAGCTGTTTTTT,TRBJ2-2,TRBV5-1,18,NA,NA
CASSLGLAEPSEQYF,TGCGCCAGCAGCTTGGGTCTGGCGGAACCATCCGAGCAGTACTTC,TRBJ2-7,TRBV5-1,15,NA,NA
CASSLAGFSQPQHF,TGTGCCAGCAGCTTAGCCGGGTTTAGCCAGCCCCAGCATTTT,TRBJ1-5,TRBV11-2,14,NA,NA
CASSLTGYYGYTF,TGTGCCAGCAGTTTAACAGGGTACTATGGCTACACCTTC,TRBJ1-2,TRBV27,13,NA,NA
CASSYSSPGFAYEQYF,TGTGCCAGCAGTTACTCAAGTCCTGGCTTCGCCTACGAGCAGTACTTC,TRBJ2-7,TRBV6-5,16,medium-sized,NA
CASSLRVSGGADPYTQYF,TGTGCCAGCAGCCTCCGGGTGAGCGGGGGGGCCGACCCCTATACGCAGTATTTT,TRBJ2-3,TRBV4-2,18,NA,TRBD2
CASSEAKDTQYF,TGTGCCAGCAGTGAAGCGAAAGATACGCAGTATTTT,TRBJ2-3,TRBV6-1,12,once,NA
CASSLNEKLFF,TGTGCCAGCAGTCTTAATGAAAAACTGTTTTTT,TRBJ1-4,TRBV28,11,NA,NA
CASSPGLAGDTDTQYF,TGTGCCAGCAGCCCGGGACTAGCGGGAGACACAGATACGCAGTATTTT,TRBJ2-3,TRBV5-8,16,NA,TRBD2
CASSESDPGSEKLFF,TGTGCCAGCAGTGAATCCGACCCGGGGAGTGAAAAACTGTTTTTT,TRBJ1-4,TRBV25-1,15,NA,NA
CASSAEGQANSPLHF,TGTGCCAGCAGCGCCGAGGGACAGGCGAATTCACCCCTCCACTTT,TRBJ1-6,TRBV5-4,15,NA,TRBD1
CASSGATRGYTF,TGTGCCAGCAGCGGGGCAACCCGCGGCTACACCTTC,TRBJ1-2,TRBV9,12,NA,NA
CASSQQGWGDTGELFF,TGTGCCAGCAGCCAACAGGGGTGGGGGGACACCGGGGAGCTGTTTTTT,TRBJ2-2,TRBV9,16,NA,NA
CASSPHGTGVGNEQFF,TGTGCCAGCTCACCACACGGGACAGGGGTAGGCAATGAGCAGTTCTTC,TRBJ2-1,TRBV18,16,NA,TRBD1
CSTGQGSLVGTDTQYF,TGTTCGACGGGACAGGGGTCTTTAGTCGGGACAGATACGCAGTATTTT,TRBJ2-3,TRBV19,16,NA,TRBD1
CASSPRGLLANTDTQYF,TGTGCCAGCAGCCCTAGGGGCTTACTAGCGAACACAGATACGCAGTATTTT,TRBJ2-3,TRBV7-8,17,few,TRBD2
CASSQSRTGGRETQYF,TGCGCCAGCAGCCAGAGCAGGACAGGGGGCAGGGAGACCCAGTACTTC,TRBJ2-5,TRBV4-3,16,few,TRBD1
CASSLVGQGIQETQYF,TGTGCCAGCAGCTTGGTTGGGCAGGGGATCCAAGAGACCCAGTACTTC,TRBJ2-5,TRBV5-6,16,NA,NA
CASSYRRGPDGYTF,TGCGCCAGCAGCTATCGGCGGGGTCCTGATGGCTACACCTTC,TRBJ1-2,TRBV5-1,14,few,NA
CASSRGWTGLGTEAFF,TGTGCCAGCAGCCGTGGATGGACAGGTCTGGGCACTGAAGCTTTCTTT,TRBJ1-1,TRBV27,16,NA,TRBD1
CASSSNFQETQYF,TGTGCCAGCAGCTCAAACTTCCAAGAGACCCAGTACTTC,TRBJ2-5,TRBV11-1,13,NA,NA
CASSWDRGTFEAFF,TGCGCCAGCAGCTGGGACAGGGGGACATTTGAAGCTTTCTTT,TRBJ1-1,TRBV5-1,14,NA,TRBD1
CASRPSGGGTGELFF,TGCGCCAGCAGACCTTCAGGGGGTGGCACCGGGGAGCTGTTTTTT,TRBJ2-2,TRBV10-2,15,few,TRBD1
CASSLAGEASGELFF,TGTGCCAGCAGCTTAGCTGGGGAGGCATCCGGGGAGCTGTTTTTT,TRBJ2-2,TRBV7-2,15,NA,NA
CASSMFLGTYNEQFF,TGTGCCAGTAGTATGTTTCTAGGCACCTACAATGAGCAGTTCTTC,TRBJ2-1,TRBV19,15,NA,NA
CASSLLGGATYEQYF,TGTGCCAGCAGCCTACTAGGAGGGGCGACCTACGAGCAGTACTTC,TRBJ2-7,TRBV4-2,15,NA,NA
CASSIRQGWETQYF,TGTGCCAGTAGTATTAGACAGGGCTGGGAGACCCAGTACTTC,TRBJ2-5,TRBV19,14,NA,TRBD1
CASSLIGLADNEQFF,TGTGCCAGCAGTCTCATTGGTCTAGCGGATAATGAGCAGTTCTTC,TRBJ2-1,TRBV2,15,NA,TRBD2
CASSQDGSGQKNTEAFF,TGTGCCAGCAGCCAAGATGGTTCGGGACAAAAAAACACTGAAGCTTTCTTT,TRBJ1-1,TRBV4-2,17,NA,NA
CASSPTGTNSNQPQHF,TGTGCCAGTAGCCCAACCGGGACGAATAGCAATCAGCCCCAGCATTTT,TRBJ1-5,TRBV19,16,NA,NA
CASSLWDYEQYF,TGTGCCAGCAGCTTATGGGATTACGAGCAGTACTTC,TRBJ2-7,TRBV7-9,12,NA,NA
CASSESSYEQYF,TGCGCCAGCAGTGAGTCCAGCTACGAGCAGTACTTC,TRBJ2-7,TRBV10-1,12,NA,NA
CASSLGGRNTDTQYF,TGTGCCAGCAGCTTAGGGGGCAGAAACACAGATACGCAGTATTTT,TRBJ2-3,TRBV7-2,15,NA,NA
CASSPTGTDLNEQFF,TGCGCCAGCAGCCCCACCGGGACGGACCTCAATGAGCAGTTCTTC,TRBJ2-1,TRBV10-1,15,NA,NA
CSAGRSTEAFF,TGCAGTGCTGGTAGGAGCACTGAAGCTTTCTTT,TRBJ1-1,TRBV20-1,11,NA,NA
CASSSWTSSGGIQETQYF,TGCGCCAGCAGCTCTTGGACTAGTAGCGGGGGGATCCAAGAGACCCAGTACTTC,TRBJ2-5,TRBV5-1,18,NA,TRBD2